This TCR beta chain derives from a study of blood T cell repertoires in COVID-19. Study background: Samples representing acute and convalescent COVID-19 were sourced from the United States, Italy and Spain.

The CDR3 is made up of 16 amino acids. V trimming: 6 bases; J trimming: 0 bases; junction bases outside the gene matches: 7. Germline values: CDR1 LNHDA, CDR2 SQIVND (reference sequence). The protocol was immunoSEQ multiplex PCR, while the TCRdb copy is restricted to in-frame clones and leaves out a portion. The sample shows some 200,000 clones, about 84% of them seen only once. The receptor was derived from a human donor in a cohort sampled during active COVID-19. Sequencing input: peripheral blood. This rearrangement joins TRBV19 to TRBJ2-3; 9 bases fit TRBD2. The CDR3 DNA follows: TGTGCCAGTAGCCAACTAGCGGGCGCTAGCACAGATACGCAGTATTTT. This gives the protein CASSQLAGASTDTQYF.